A selection of T cell receptor beta chains follows, all from one sample in a study of T cells expressing NK-cell markers. TCRdb re-called the 5' RACE reads; every CDR3 protein appears as one record, without DNA. The repertoire table contains about 260,000 distinct CDR3 sequences. The sequenced sample was blood T cells: a sorted CD56 or NKG2C T cell subset, CD4+ or CD8+ T cells, or bulk PBMC T cells (not recorded which). These receptor sequences come from a young man in good health. The CDR3 runs from the conserved cysteine through the conserved F or W.

j_gene: TRBJ2-1; v_gene: TRBV12-3/TRBV12-4; CDR3aa: CASSLGEVAEQFF
j_gene: TRBJ2-3; v_gene: TRBV5-5; CDR3aa: CASTASTDTQYF
j_gene: TRBJ2-2; v_gene: TRBV21-1; CDR3aa: CASSRRKGLPHTGELFF
j_gene: TRBJ2-1; v_gene: TRBV12-3/TRBV12-4; CDR3aa: CASSKTEYNEQFF
j_gene: TRBJ2-1; v_gene: TRBV29-1; CDR3aa: CSVGGSSWGNEQFF
j_gene: TRBJ1-5; v_gene: TRBV12-3/TRBV12-4; CDR3aa: CASSLGAPQPQHF
j_gene: TRBJ2-2; v_gene: TRBV12-3/TRBV12-4; CDR3aa: CASRPTSGYKELFF
j_gene: TRBJ2-5; v_gene: TRBV6-5; CDR3aa: CASSAGTSVGETQYF
j_gene: TRBJ1-1; v_gene: TRBV12-3/TRBV12-4; CDR3aa: CASSARQGFNTEAFF
j_gene: TRBJ2-1; v_gene: TRBV15; CDR3aa: CATQGLAGAVQFF
j_gene: TRBJ2-1; v_gene: TRBV10-3; CDR3aa: CATNDWPGEQFF
j_gene: TRBJ1-4; v_gene: TRBV29-1; CDR3aa: CSVGGTNEKLFF
j_gene: TRBJ2-3; v_gene: TRBV14; CDR3aa: CASSQASRTDTQYF
j_gene: TRBJ2-3; v_gene: TRBV24-1; CDR3aa: CATSDFPTGPGTADTQYF
j_gene: TRBJ1-5; v_gene: TRBV6-2/TRBV6-3; CDR3aa: CASRGTGQSNQPQHF
j_gene: TRBJ2-5; v_gene: TRBV5-5; CDR3aa: CASSLMGQPETQYF
j_gene: TRBJ2-7; v_gene: TRBV29-1; CDR3aa: CSVSTVSYEQYF
j_gene: TRBJ2-7; v_gene: TRBV20-1; CDR3aa: CSARRLAGVLEGEQYF
j_gene: TRBJ2-5; v_gene: TRBV29-1; CDR3aa: CSVELHVETQYF
j_gene: TRBJ1-6; v_gene: TRBV2; CDR3aa: CASSTGKRNSPLHF
j_gene: TRBJ2-2; v_gene: TRBV5-1; CDR3aa: CASSLAGARDTGELFF
j_gene: TRBJ2-3; v_gene: TRBV5-1; CDR3aa: CASSSQGADTQYF
j_gene: TRBJ2-3; v_gene: TRBV24-1; CDR3aa: CATSDSTEITDTQYF
j_gene: TRBJ2-7; v_gene: TRBV5-1; CDR3aa: CASSRTVSGTGRIEQYF
j_gene: TRBJ1-6; v_gene: TRBV10-3; CDR3aa: CAITGGAPGSPLHF
j_gene: TRBJ2-7; v_gene: TRBV5-1; CDR3aa: CASSPGLAGSYEQYF
j_gene: TRBJ2-3; v_gene: TRBV6-1; CDR3aa: CASSTTRSTDTQYF
j_gene: TRBJ1-1; v_gene: TRBV18; CDR3aa: CASSPAGGRRNTEAFF